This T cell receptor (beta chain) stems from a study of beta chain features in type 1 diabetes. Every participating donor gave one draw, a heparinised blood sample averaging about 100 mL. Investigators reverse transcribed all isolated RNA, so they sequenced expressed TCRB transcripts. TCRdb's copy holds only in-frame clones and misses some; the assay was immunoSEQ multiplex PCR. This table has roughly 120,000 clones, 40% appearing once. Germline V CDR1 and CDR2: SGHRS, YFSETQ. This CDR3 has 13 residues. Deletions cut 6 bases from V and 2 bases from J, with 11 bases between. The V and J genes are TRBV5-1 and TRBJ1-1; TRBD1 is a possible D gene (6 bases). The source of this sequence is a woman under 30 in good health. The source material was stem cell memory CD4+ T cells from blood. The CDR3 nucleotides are TGCGCCAGCAAACAGGACAGAAACACTGAAGCTTTCTTT. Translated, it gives CASKQDRNTEAFF.